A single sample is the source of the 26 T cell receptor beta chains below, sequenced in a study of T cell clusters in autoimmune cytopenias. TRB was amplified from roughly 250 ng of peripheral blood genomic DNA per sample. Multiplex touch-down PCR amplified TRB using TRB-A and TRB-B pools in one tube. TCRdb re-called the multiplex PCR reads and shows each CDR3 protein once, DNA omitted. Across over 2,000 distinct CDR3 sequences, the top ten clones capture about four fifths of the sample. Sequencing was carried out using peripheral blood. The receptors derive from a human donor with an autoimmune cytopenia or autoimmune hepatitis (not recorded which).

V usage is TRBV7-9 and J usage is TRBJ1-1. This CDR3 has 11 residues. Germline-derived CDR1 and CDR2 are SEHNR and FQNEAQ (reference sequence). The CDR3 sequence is CASSLGTEAFF.

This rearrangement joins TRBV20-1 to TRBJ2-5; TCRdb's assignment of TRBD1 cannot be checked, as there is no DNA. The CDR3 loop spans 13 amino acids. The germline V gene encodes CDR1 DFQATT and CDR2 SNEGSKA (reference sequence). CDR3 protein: CSAQLNRQETQYF.

Here the CDR3 reads CATSDGGRTDTQYF. V is TRBV24-1 and J is TRBJ2-3; TCRdb's D call, TRBD1, is unchecked because there is no DNA. The CDR3 is made up of 14 amino acids. CDR1 is KGHDR and CDR2 is SFDVKD in the germline V gene.

This chain's CDR3 is CAWSGSPGGGVADTQYF. The genes are TRBV30 and TRBJ2-3; TCRdb designates TRBD1, a call that cannot be tested without DNA. Germline lookup yields CDR1 GTSNPN and CDR2 SVGIG (reference sequence). The CDR3 has 17 residues.

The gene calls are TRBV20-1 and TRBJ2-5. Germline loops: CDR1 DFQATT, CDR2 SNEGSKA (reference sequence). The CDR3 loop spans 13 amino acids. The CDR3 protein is CSARETYQETQYF.

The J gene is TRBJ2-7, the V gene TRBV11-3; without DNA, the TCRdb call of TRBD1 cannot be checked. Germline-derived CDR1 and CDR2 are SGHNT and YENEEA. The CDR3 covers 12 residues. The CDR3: CASSYRGYEQYF.

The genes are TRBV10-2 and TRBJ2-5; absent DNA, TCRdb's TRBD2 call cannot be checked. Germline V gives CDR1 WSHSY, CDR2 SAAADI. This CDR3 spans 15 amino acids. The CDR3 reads CASSDRASSMETQYF.

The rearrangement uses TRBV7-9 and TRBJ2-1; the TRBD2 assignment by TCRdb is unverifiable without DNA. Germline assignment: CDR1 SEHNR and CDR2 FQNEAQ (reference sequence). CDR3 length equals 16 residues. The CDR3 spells CASSFGTSGGYNEQFF.

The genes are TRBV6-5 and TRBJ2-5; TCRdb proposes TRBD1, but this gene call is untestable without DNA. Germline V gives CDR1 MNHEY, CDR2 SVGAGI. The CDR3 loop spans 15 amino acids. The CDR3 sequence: CASSYQTGSLGTQYF.

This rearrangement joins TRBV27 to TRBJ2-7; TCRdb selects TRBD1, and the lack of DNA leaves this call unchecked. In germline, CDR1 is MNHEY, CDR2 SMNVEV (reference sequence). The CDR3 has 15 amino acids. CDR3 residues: CASSLSGGQWDEQYF.

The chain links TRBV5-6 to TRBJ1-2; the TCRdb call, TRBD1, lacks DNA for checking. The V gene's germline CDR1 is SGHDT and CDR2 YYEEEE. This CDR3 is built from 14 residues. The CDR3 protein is CASSLNLRDYGYTF.

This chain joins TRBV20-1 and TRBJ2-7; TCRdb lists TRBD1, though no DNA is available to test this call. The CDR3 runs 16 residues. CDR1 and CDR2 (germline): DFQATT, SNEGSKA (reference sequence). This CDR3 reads CSARDPGGGRQYEQYF.

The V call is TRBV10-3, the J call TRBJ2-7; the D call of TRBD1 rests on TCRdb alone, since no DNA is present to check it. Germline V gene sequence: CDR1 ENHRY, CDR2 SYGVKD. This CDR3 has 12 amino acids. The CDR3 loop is CAIRRAQYEQYF.

CDR3 loop: CASSDSPYNEQFF. The chain couples TRBV7-3 to TRBJ2-1. From germline, CDR1 is SGHTA and CDR2 FQGTGA. This CDR3 has 13 residues.

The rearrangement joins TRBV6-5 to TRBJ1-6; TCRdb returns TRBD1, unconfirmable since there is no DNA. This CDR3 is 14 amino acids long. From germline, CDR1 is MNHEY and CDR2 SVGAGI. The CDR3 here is CASRQGSYNSPLHF.

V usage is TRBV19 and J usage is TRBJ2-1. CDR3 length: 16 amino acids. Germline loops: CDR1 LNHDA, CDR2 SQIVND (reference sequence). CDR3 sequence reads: CASSIYGGRPNNEQFF.

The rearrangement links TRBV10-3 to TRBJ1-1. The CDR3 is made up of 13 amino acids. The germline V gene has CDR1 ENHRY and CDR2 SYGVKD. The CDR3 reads CAINRGREDEAFF.

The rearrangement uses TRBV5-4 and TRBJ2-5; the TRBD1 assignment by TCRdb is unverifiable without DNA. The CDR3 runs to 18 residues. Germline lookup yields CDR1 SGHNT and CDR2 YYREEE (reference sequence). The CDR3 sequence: CASSLYGPGRPIQETQYF.

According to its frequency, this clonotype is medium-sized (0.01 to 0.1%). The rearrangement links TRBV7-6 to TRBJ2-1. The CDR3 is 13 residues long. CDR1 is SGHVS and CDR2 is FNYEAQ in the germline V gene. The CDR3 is CASSMGLYNEQFF.

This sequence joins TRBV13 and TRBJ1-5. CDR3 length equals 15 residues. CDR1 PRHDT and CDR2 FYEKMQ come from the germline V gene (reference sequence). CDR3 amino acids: CASSKRNRGNQPQHF.

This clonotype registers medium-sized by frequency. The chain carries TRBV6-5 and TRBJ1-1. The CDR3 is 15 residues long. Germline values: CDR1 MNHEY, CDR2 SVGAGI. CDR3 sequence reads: CASSYLTGVGTEAFF.

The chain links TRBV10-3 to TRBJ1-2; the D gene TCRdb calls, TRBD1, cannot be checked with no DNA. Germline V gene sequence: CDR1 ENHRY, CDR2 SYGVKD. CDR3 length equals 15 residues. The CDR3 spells CAIRGHRGENYGYTF.

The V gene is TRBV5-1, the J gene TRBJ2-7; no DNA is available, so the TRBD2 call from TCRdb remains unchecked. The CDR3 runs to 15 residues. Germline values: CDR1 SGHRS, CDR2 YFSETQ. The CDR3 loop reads CASRLTSGENYEQYF.

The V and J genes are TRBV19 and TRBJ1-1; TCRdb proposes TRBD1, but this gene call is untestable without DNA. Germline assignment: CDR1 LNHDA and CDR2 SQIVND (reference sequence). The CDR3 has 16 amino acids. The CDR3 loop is CASSSAGTGGDTEAFF.

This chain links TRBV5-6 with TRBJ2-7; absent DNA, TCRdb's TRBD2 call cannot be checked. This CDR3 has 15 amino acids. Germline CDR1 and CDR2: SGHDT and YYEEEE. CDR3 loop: CASSSTSGGFNEQYF.

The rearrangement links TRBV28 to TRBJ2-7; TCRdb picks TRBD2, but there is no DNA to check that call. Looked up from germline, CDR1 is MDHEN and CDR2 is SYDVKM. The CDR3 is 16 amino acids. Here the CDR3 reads CASSLRISGGFYEQYF.